The 31 T cell receptor beta chains reported below all come from one sample, sequenced in a study of blood T cell repertoires in COVID-19. Sequencing used immunoSEQ multiplex PCR; TCRdb keeps in-frame clones, though not all of them. Of some 380,000 clones detected, roughly 77% appear once; the ten largest clones hold over 0.95%. Sequencing was performed on peripheral blood. The receptors derive from a human donor with acute or convalescent COVID-19. The donor label of this sample is uncertain.

The chain has TRBV7-6 and TRBJ2-7; 12 nucleotides agree with TRBD2. The germline V gene encodes CDR1 SGHVS and CDR2 FNYEAQ. This CDR3 spans 19 amino acids. V lost 5 bases, J lost 6 bases, and 20 bases stayed unmatched. The CDR3 DNA reads TGTGCCAGCAGCCCGACGACTAGCGGGAGACGACGTGCGCGCGCCGAGCAGTACTTC. Protein sequence: CASSPTTSGRRRARAEQYF.

V is TRBV2 and J is TRBJ2-3; 13 bases match TRBD2. Germline trimming cut 4 bases from V and 0 bases from J; bases unmatched to any gene: 10. Germline CDR1 and CDR2: SNHLY and FYNNEI. The CDR3 covers 19 residues. The CDR3 loop is CASSVLGLAGVSSTDTQYF. DNA for the CDR3: TGTGCCAGCAGTGTACTCGGACTAGCGGGAGTTTCCAGCACAGATACGCAGTATTTT.

V usage is TRBV6-6 and J usage is TRBJ2-5, with 7 positions matching TRBD1. The V gene's germline CDR1 is MNHNY and CDR2 SVGAGI (reference sequence). The CDR3 totals 15 residues. The V segment lost 6 bases and the J segment 5 bases; nucleotides outside the gene matches: 12. The DNA of the CDR3 is TGTGCCAGCAGCAGGGGGACAGTCTATTCGGAGACCCAGTACTTC. Translation gives CASSRGTVYSETQYF.

The chain is built from TRBV5-1 and TRBJ1-2, with TRBD1 matching 11 bases. V shed 4 bases, J shed 4 bases, and the junction held 6 bases outside the gene matches. The V gene's germline CDR1 is SGHRS and CDR2 YFSETQ. The CDR3 loop spans 15 amino acids. As DNA, the CDR3 is TGCGCCAGCAGCGGGACAGGGGGAATGAGCTATGGCTACACCTTC. It yields the protein CASSGTGGMSYGYTF.

The CDR3 here is CASSQAETGDYGYTF. The CDR3 bases are TGTGCCAGCAGCCAAGCAGAGACAGGGGACTATGGCTACACCTTC. The chain links TRBV4-2 to TRBJ1-2; TRBD1 matches at 8 bases. Germline CDR1 LGHNA, CDR2 YNFKEQ. The CDR3 is 15 residues long. The V gene end was trimmed by 1 base and the J gene end by 3 bases; junction bases not matched to a gene: 4.

The chain combines TRBV5-8 with TRBJ1-2; no clear D. In germline, CDR1 is SGHTS, CDR2 YDEGEE. The CDR3 has 14 amino acids. With 0 bases removed from V and 7 bases from J, the gap between germline ends came to 13 bases. CDR3 DNA sequence: TGTGCCAGCAGCTTGGCTAGATGGATCGGTGGCTACACCTTC. Translation gives CASSLARWIGGYTF.

The chain uses TRBV5-5 and TRBJ1-4; TRBD1 matches 8 bases. The CDR3 runs 17 residues. The J segment lost 6 bases and the V segment lost 4 bases, leaving 14 bases of the junction unmatched. Germline V gene lookup returns CDR1 SGHKS and CDR2 YYEKEE (reference sequence). This CDR3 is CASSAGTGGLGDEKLFF. The CDR3 DNA sequence: TGTGCCAGCAGCGCCGGGACAGGAGGATTGGGGGATGAAAAACTGTTTTTT.

In this sample, this clone turned up a few times. The chain links TRBV6-5 to TRBJ1-5; TRBD1 might be the D (6 bases). Germline V lookup: CDR1 MNHEY, CDR2 SVGAGI. V lost 5 bases to trimming and J lost 4 bases, with 15 bases between them. The CDR3 extends over 15 amino acids. CDR3 DNA: TGTGCCAGCAGTCCAAGGCGGGGGCTTAATCAGCCCCAGCATTTT. Encoded protein: CASSPRRGLNQPQHF.

CDR3 coding DNA: TGTGCCAGCAGTTTATCAGGGAGCGAGCAGTACTTC. Translating gives CASSLSGSEQYF. The genes are TRBV27 and TRBJ2-7; the D gene is possibly TRBD2 (5 bases). Germline assignment: CDR1 MNHEY and CDR2 SMNVEV (reference sequence). Trimming cost V 0 bases and J 6 bases, with 6 bases left between them. The CDR3 spans 12 residues.

In DNA, the CDR3 is TGCGCCAGCAGCTACGACAGGGGGCTTGAGACCCAGTACTTC. Residues: CASSYDRGLETQYF. The V gene is TRBV4-1, the J gene TRBJ2-5; 10 bases are shared with TRBD1. V lost 5 bases and J lost 5; bases outside the gene matches: 5. The CDR3 spans 14 residues. Germline V lookup: CDR1 MGHRA, CDR2 YSYEKL.

The chain links TRBV18 to TRBJ2-7, with TRBD2 matching 8 bases. The germline CDR1 and CDR2 sequences are KGHSH and LQKENI. This CDR3 region has 16 residues. The J segment lost 4 bases and the V segment lost 2 bases, leaving 10 bases of the junction unmatched. CDR3 loop: CASSPAPPAGAYEQYF. In nucleotides, the CDR3 is TGTGCCAGCTCACCAGCGCCTCCAGCGGGGGCTTACGAGCAGTACTTC.

The chain combines TRBV6-5 with TRBJ1-2, with 10 bases matching TRBD1. CDR3 length: 15 residues. V lost 5 bases and J lost 8; bases outside the gene matches: 11. Germline CDR1 MNHEY, CDR2 SVGAGI. In nucleotides, the CDR3 is TGTGCCAGCAGTAGACGACAGGGGGCTTCCGGCGGCTACACCTTC. Encoded protein: CASSRRQGASGGYTF.

This clone was seen only once. The CDR3: CASSLYAGRGLGTDTQYF. CDR3 DNA sequence: TGTGCCAGCAGCTTGTACGCGGGCAGGGGATTAGGCACAGATACGCAGTATTTT. This chain connects TRBV5-6 to TRBJ2-3; a possible D gene is TRBD1 (6 bases). V lost 1 base, J lost 1 base, and 19 bases lay in between. CDR3 length: 18 amino acids. Germline CDR1 SGHDT, CDR2 YYEEEE.

The rearrangement uses TRBV11-2 and TRBJ1-1; no clear D. The V end lost 0 bases, the J end lost 1 base, and 18 bases lay between the germline ends. The CDR3 consists of 18 residues. The germline CDR1 and CDR2 sequences are SGHAT and FQNNGV. This chain's CDR3 is CASSLDPSYRLTNTEAFF. In DNA, the CDR3 is TGTGCCAGCAGCTTAGATCCTAGTTACCGGTTGACGAACACTGAAGCTTTCTTT.

The chain couples TRBV10-2 to TRBJ1-3; D might be TRBD1 (5 bases). The CDR3 runs to 17 residues. CDR1 WSHSY and CDR2 SAAADI come from the germline V gene. V was cut by 1 base and J by 0 bases, with 13 bases left in between. Here the CDR3 reads CASSEFLRQSSGNTIYF. DNA of the CDR3: TGCGCCAGCAGTGAGTTCCTGAGACAGAGCTCTGGAAACACCATATATTTT.

The gene calls are TRBV7-6 and TRBJ1-1; tentative D call: TRBD1 (6 bases). Looked up from germline, CDR1 is SGHVS and CDR2 is FNYEAQ. This CDR3 is built from 17 residues. The V end was cut by 4 bases, the J end by 0 bases, with 18 bases between. CDR3 nucleotides: TGTGCCAGCAGCTCTCAACCTATGACAGGTCTGAACACTGAAGCTTTCTTT. Encoded protein: CASSSQPMTGLNTEAFF.

This clone was recorded a few times. The chain uses TRBV10-3 and TRBJ1-3; D might be TRBD1 (6 bases). The CDR3 is made up of 14 amino acids. V was trimmed by 6 bases and J by 4 bases, leaving 13 bases between them. In germline, CDR1 is ENHRY, CDR2 SYGVKD. In DNA form, the CDR3 reads TGTGCCATCAGAGACACAGGGCGCGGAAACACCATATATTTT. Translated: CAIRDTGRGNTIYF.

There are a few counts of this clone. The chain has TRBV7-8 and TRBJ1-5; weak D call: TRBD1 (6 bases). This CDR3 is built from 14 residues. Trimming took 4 bases from V and 3 from J, leaving 10 bases between them. Germline V gene lookup returns CDR1 SGHVS and CDR2 FQNEAQ. This CDR3 is CASSSRDTNQPQHF. DNA of the CDR3: TGTGCCAGCAGCTCCCGGGACACCAATCAGCCCCAGCATTTT.

The count of this clone is one. The gene calls are TRBV3-1 (or the pseudogene TRBV3-2) and TRBJ1-3; a possible D gene is TRBD1 (6 bases). Germline CDR1 LGHDT, CDR2 YNNKEL (reference sequence). There are 14 residues in the CDR3. Between the trimmed V and J ends, which lost 5 bases and 4 bases, there was a span of 12 bases. DNA for the CDR3: TGTGCCAGCAGCAAGGACAGAGTAGGAAACACCATATATTTT. Its protein product is CASSKDRVGNTIYF.

The chain links TRBV30 to TRBJ1-1; TRBD1 might be the D (5 bases). The CDR3 is made up of 13 amino acids. Germline CDR1 GTSNPN, CDR2 SVGIG (reference sequence). Trimming cost V 3 bases and J 6 bases, with 14 bases left between them. The CDR3 region is CAWRKGTPPEAFF. CDR3 DNA: TGTGCCTGGAGGAAAGGGACTCCCCCTGAAGCTTTCTTT.

The sample holds one count of this clone. This chain uses TRBV7-6 with TRBJ1-4, with 7 bases fitting TRBD1. Losses at the gene ends were 2 bases for V and 5 bases for J; bases not matched to a gene: 8. In germline, CDR1 is SGHVS, CDR2 FNYEAQ. The CDR3 length is 16 residues. The CDR3 sequence: CASSLWPGQSNEKLFF. Here the CDR3 DNA reads TGTGCCAGCAGCTTATGGCCGGGACAGTCAAATGAAAAACTGTTTTTT.

This clone occurred once. The chain is built from TRBV6-5 and TRBJ1-1; TRBD1 aligns across 9 bases. Germline V gene lookup returns CDR1 MNHEY and CDR2 SVGAGI. The V and J ends lost 4 bases and 5 bases, in that order; junction bases with no gene match: 8. The CDR3 length is 15 residues. CDR3 in DNA: TGTGCCAGCAGTTCAGGACAGGGGCGGGCAACTGAAGCTTTCTTT. Translating it yields CASSSGQGRATEAFF.

V gene TRBV14 combines with J gene TRBJ2-3; 10 positions agree with TRBD1. Unmatched junction bases numbered 6, after V lost 3 bases and J lost 0 bases. The CDR3 has 17 residues. Per germline, CDR1 SGHDN and CDR2 FVKESK. The CDR3 region is CASSHGGGQGSTDTQYF. The CDR3, as DNA: TGTGCCAGCAGCCACGGGGGGGGACAGGGGAGCACAGATACGCAGTATTTT.

The rearrangement links TRBV2 to TRBJ1-1, with D tentatively TRBD1 (6 bases). The CDR3 runs to 13 residues. Germline CDR1 and CDR2: SNHLY and FYNNEI. Trimming pared 8 bases from V and 0 bases from J, leaving 10 bases between. The CDR3 sequence is CASHREMNTEAFF. The CDR3 DNA reads TGTGCCAGCCACAGGGAGATGAACACTGAAGCTTTCTTT. The complete variable domain, with remaining parts taken from reference TRBV2 and TRBJ1-1, reads EPEVTQTPSHQVTQMGQEVILRCVPISNHLYFYWYRQILGQKVEFLVSFYNNEISEKSEIFDDQFSVERPDGSNFTLKIRSTKLEDSAMYFCASHREMNTEAFFGQGTRLTVV.

The rearrangement links TRBV2 to TRBJ1-1; unclear D gene. This CDR3 comprises 14 residues. The germline V and J ends were trimmed by 3 bases and 5 bases, with 13 bases remaining between them. Per the germline V gene, CDR1 is SNHLY and CDR2 is FYNNEI. The CDR3 bases are TGTGCCAGCAGTGACGGCACTTGGAGGACTGAAGCTTTCTTT. Translated, it gives CASSDGTWRTEAFF.

The gene calls are TRBV15 and TRBJ1-1; maybe TRBD1 (5 bases). The CDR3 length is 14 residues. Germline V gives CDR1 LNHNV, CDR2 YYDKDF (reference sequence). Trimming removed 3 bases from V and 1 base from J, with 9 bases in between. The CDR3 sequence is CATSRRQTNTEAFF. CDR3 nucleotides: TGTGCCACCAGCAGGAGACAGACGAACACTGAAGCTTTCTTT.

The rearrangement joins TRBV23-1 to TRBJ1-5; tentatively, D is TRBD1 (5 bases). TRBV23-1 is an open reading frame whose function is uncertain. V was cut by 3 bases and J by 6 bases, with 12 bases left in between. This CDR3 comprises 14 residues. CDR3 residues: CASSHRGGGQPQHF. The CDR3, as DNA: TGCGCCAGCAGTCATCGGGGGGGTGGTCAGCCCCAGCATTTT.

The V and J genes are TRBV15 and TRBJ1-3; D is undetermined. V dropped 0 bases and J dropped 9 bases, with 15 bases sitting between them. This CDR3 is built from 15 residues. Germline V gives CDR1 LNHNV, CDR2 YYDKDF (reference sequence). CDR3 DNA sequence: TGTGCCACCAGCAGAGATTACGGGGAAGGTGGCACCATATATTTT. Translation gives CATSRDYGEGGTIYF.

The V call is TRBV18, the J call TRBJ2-7; D remains ambiguous. Trimming took 3 bases from V and 0 from J, leaving 9 bases between them. CDR1 and CDR2 from the germline V gene are KGHSH and LQKENI. CDR3 length: 14 residues. CDR3 DNA: TGTGCCAGCTCACCTGAGGATATCTCCTACGAGCAGTACTTC. It encodes CASSPEDISYEQYF.

This chain uses TRBV7-2 with TRBJ1-6; 7 nucleotides match TRBD1. The CDR3 runs 15 residues. CDR1 and CDR2 (germline): SGHTA, FQGNSA. Losses at the gene ends were 1 base for V and 9 bases for J; bases not matched to a gene: 6. DNA of the CDR3: TGTGCCAGCAGCTTAGTCCGAGACAGGGCTTCACCCCTCCACTTT. Amino acids: CASSLVRDRASPLHF. The variable domain in full, with the rest retrieved from reference TRBV7-2 and TRBJ1-6, is GAGVSQSPSNKVTEKGKDVELRCDPISGHTALYWYRQSLGQGLEFLIYFQGNSAPDKSGLPSDRFSAERTGGSVSTLTIQRTQQEDSAVYLCASSLVRDRASPLHFGNGTRLTVT.

The rearrangement links TRBV6-7 to TRBJ1-5, with 11 bases lining up with TRBD1. TRBV6-7 has ORF status, its function being uncertain. V shed 0 bases and J 2 bases; nucleotides not matched to a gene: 9. The CDR3 runs 19 residues. CDR3 residues: CASSYSGQGALRGNQPQHF. The CDR3 nucleotides read TGTGCCAGCAGTTACTCAGGACAGGGGGCGCTTAGGGGCAATCAGCCCCAGCATTTT.